A single sample is the source of the 25 T cell receptor beta chains below, sequenced in a study of identical twins. One entry per CDR3 protein results from TCRdb running MiXCR on the 5' RACE reads. The sample has 1,800,000 or so distinct CDR3 sequences; about 32% are singletons. Material for sequencing was cord blood. The receptors were sampled from a newborn girl in good health.

V gene TRBV4-2 combines with J gene TRBJ2-7; TRBD2 matches at 7 bases. The DNA end lines up better with TRBJ2-5; the J call may be wrong. CDR3 length: 15 amino acids. Germline assignment: CDR1 LGHNA and CDR2 YNFKEQ. The CDR3 nucleotides are TGTGCCAGCAGCCAAGGAGTCACTAGCGAAGAGACCCAGTACTTC. Translated, it gives CASSQGVTSEETQYF.

The chain is built from TRBV5-1 and TRBJ2-1; 13 nucleotides agree with TRBD2. The V gene's germline CDR1 is SGHRS and CDR2 YFSETQ. With V trimmed by 1 base and J by 9 bases, 7 bases remained unmatched. The CDR3 runs to 16 residues. As DNA, the CDR3 is TGCGCCAGCAGCTTGTCAACTAGCGGGGGGGCCAGTGAGCAGTTCTTC. Protein sequence: CASSLSTSGGASEQFF.

The rearrangement links TRBV5-1 to TRBJ2-1; 7 bases map to TRBD2. J lost 2 bases, V lost 4 bases, and 9 bases had no gene match. CDR1 and CDR2 from the germline V gene are SGHRS and YFSETQ. The CDR3 spans 16 residues. CDR3 sequence reads: CASSPALAVAYNEQFF. The CDR3 DNA sequence: TGCGCCAGCAGCCCCGCCCTAGCGGTGGCCTACAATGAGCAGTTCTTC. Supplemented by reference TRBV5-1 and TRBJ2-1, the full variable domain reads KAGVTQTPRYLIKTRGQQVTLSCSPISGHRSVSWYQQTPGQGLQFLFEYFSETQRNKGNFPGRFSGRQFSNSRSEMNVSTLELGDSALYLCASSPALAVAYNEQFFGPGTRLTVL.

This CDR3 reads CATSRLGEETQYF. In nucleotides, the CDR3 is TGTGCCACCAGCAGATTGGGGGAAGAGACCCAGTACTTC. This chain links TRBV15 with TRBJ2-5; D is perhaps TRBD1 or TRBD2 (5 bases each). This CDR3 has 13 residues. V was pared by 2 bases and J by 3 bases, with 7 bases between. Germline values: CDR1 LNHNV, CDR2 YYDKDF (reference sequence). The variable domain in full, with the rest retrieved from reference TRBV15 and TRBJ2-5, is DAMVIQNPRYQVTQFGKPVTLSCSQTLNHNVMYWYQQKSSQAPKLLFHYYDKDFNNEADTPDNFQSRRPNTSFCFLDIRSPGLGDTAMYLCATSRLGEETQYFGPGTRLLVL.

The V gene is TRBV20-1, the J gene TRBJ2-2, with TRBD2 as a possible D gene (6 bases). Deletions cut 6 bases from V and 3 bases from J, with 14 bases between. The CDR3 contains 14 residues. Germline V lookup: CDR1 DFQATT, CDR2 SNEGSKA (reference sequence). CDR3 sequence reads: CSAGRSGHTGELFF. CDR3 nucleotides: TGCAGTGCCGGTAGGAGCGGGCACACCGGGGAGCTGTTTTTT.

This clonotype has more than one count but fewer than ten. The rearrangement links TRBV28 to TRBJ2-1; TRBD1 matches at 11 bases. The J segment lost 8 bases and the V segment lost 3 bases, leaving 6 bases of the junction unmatched. The CDR3 length is 15 residues. Germline assignment: CDR1 MDHEN and CDR2 SYDVKM. The CDR3 here is CASSFRTGGRDEQFF. The CDR3 DNA reads TGTGCCAGCAGTTTCCGGACAGGGGGCAGGGATGAGCAGTTCTTC.

This clonotype has only a few counts. V gene TRBV15 combines with J gene TRBJ1-4, with unresolved D. The V end was cut by 0 bases, the J end by 5 bases, with 13 bases between. Germline CDR1 and CDR2: LNHNV and YYDKDF (reference sequence). CDR3 length: 16 residues. The CDR3 DNA sequence: TGTGCCACCAGCAGAGATAAACGGGGAGGCAATGAAAAACTGTTTTTT. This encodes CATSRDKRGGNEKLFF.

This clonotype appeared a single time. V is TRBV3-1 and J is TRBJ2-1; 13 bases are shared with TRBD2. Germline V gives CDR1 LGHDT, CDR2 YNNKEL (reference sequence). The CDR3 has 19 amino acids. V gave up 4 bases and J gave up 1 base; unmatched junction bases: 10. The CDR3 region has the DNA TGTGCCAGCAGCCCCCCCGGACTAGCGGGGGCTCCATCCTACAATGAGCAGTTCTTC. This encodes CASSPPGLAGAPSYNEQFF.

This clonotype was seen more than once but under ten times. The chain carries TRBV5-6 and TRBJ1-3; D possibly corresponds to TRBD1 (5 bases). The CDR3 extends over 15 amino acids. Germline CDR1 SGHDT, CDR2 YYEEEE. V was clipped by 0 bases and J by 6 bases, with 13 bases between them. CDR3 sequence: CASSLGQGRLNTIYF. Here the CDR3 DNA reads TGTGCCAGCAGCTTGGGGCAGGGCCGGTTAAACACCATATATTTT. The full variable domain, with the rest looked up from reference TRBV5-6 and TRBJ1-3, is DAGVTQSPTHLIKTRGQQVTLRCSPKSGHDTVSWYQQALGQGPQFIFQYYEEEERQRGNFPDRFSGHQFPNYSSELNVNALLLGDSALYLCASSLGQGRLNTIYFGEGSWLTVV.

In this sample, this clonotype turned up a few times. The chain joins TRBV19 to TRBJ1-1; 8 positions agree with TRBD1. Germline lookup yields CDR1 LNHDA and CDR2 SQIVND (reference sequence). This CDR3 has 14 residues. V lost 3 bases and J lost 5; bases outside the gene matches: 5. CDR3 residues: CASSMARQGTEAFF. The CDR3 nucleotides are TGTGCCAGTAGTATGGCCCGACAGGGGACTGAAGCTTTCTTT.

This clonotype was counted a few times. The CDR3 bases are TGTGCCAGCAGCCCTACCGGGACACTGCATTTGAGAGAGACCCAGTACTTC. Translation gives CASSPTGTLHLRETQYF. The genes are TRBV7-2 and TRBJ2-5; D perhaps matches TRBD1 (6 bases). This CDR3 is 17 amino acids long. Looked up from germline, CDR1 is SGHTA and CDR2 is FQGNSA. The ends were cut back, 5 bases at V and 4 bases at J, with 23 bases in the middle.

A note on this clonotype: Given the absence of the conserved phenylalanine or tryptophan at the CDR3 end, a read error is likely. The chain carries TRBV20-1 and TRBJ2-5; 8 nucleotides agree with TRBD2. CDR1 DFQATT and CDR2 SNEGSKA come from the germline V gene (reference sequence). V shed 3 bases and J 1 base; nucleotides not matched to a gene: 4. The length of the CDR3 is 14 residues. CDR3 region: CSARGGGPQETQYS. In DNA form, the CDR3 reads TGCAGTGCTAGGGGCGGGGGGCCCCAAGAGACCCAGTACTCC.

Remarks on this clonotype: It may be a read error: a sequence one base away is much more abundant. The chain combines TRBV5-1 with TRBJ2-4; D is undetermined. Germline V gives CDR1 SGHRS, CDR2 YFSETQ. This CDR3 has 13 residues. As DNA, the CDR3 is TGCGCCAGCAGGGGGATAGCCAAAAACATTCGGTACTTC. This translates into CASRGIAKNIRYF.

This clonotype was detected a few times. This rearrangement joins TRBV7-9 to TRBJ1-2; D remains ambiguous. Germline V gene sequence: CDR1 SEHNR, CDR2 FQNEAQ (reference sequence). V was shortened by 8 bases and J by 7 bases, with 14 bases between the two germline ends. The length of the CDR3 is 12 residues. CDR3 residues: CASEPYTGGYTF. CDR3 DNA sequence: TGTGCCAGCGAGCCCTACACGGGTGGCTACACCTTC.

In this sample, this clonotype turned up many times. This chain links TRBV6-1 with TRBJ2-7; D remains ambiguous. CDR3 length equals 12 residues. Germline V gene data show CDR1 as MNHNS and CDR2 as SASEGT. V was clipped by 8 bases and J by 2 bases, with 10 bases between them. In nucleotides, the CDR3 is TGTGCCAGCTCGGACGGCACCTACGAGCAGTACTTC. It specifies CASSDGTYEQYF.

This clonotype was detected many times. The chain joins TRBV7-9 to TRBJ1-2; 9 nucleotides line up with TRBD1. Germline V gene lookup returns CDR1 SEHNR and CDR2 FQNEAQ (reference sequence). The V segment lost 2 bases and the J segment 2 bases; nucleotides outside the gene matches: 9. This CDR3 is built from 17 residues. CDR3 sequence: CASSLQYGDRANYGYTF. CDR3 DNA sequence: TGTGCCAGCAGCTTACAATATGGGGACAGGGCCAACTATGGCTACACCTTC.

This chain links TRBV12-3 or TRBV12-4 with TRBJ2-5, with D possibly TRBD2 on 7 matching bases. V was clipped by 5 bases and J by 1 base, with 17 bases between them. The CDR3 extends over 16 amino acids. This chain's CDR3 is CASSPRGGGLQETQYF. CDR3 DNA: TGTGCCAGCAGTCCCCGAGGGGGGGGTCTCCAAGAGACCCAGTACTTC.

This clonotype showed up just once. The chain carries TRBV28 and TRBJ2-1, with a possible D match to TRBD2 (5 bases). V dropped 2 bases and J dropped 6 bases, with 17 bases sitting between them. CDR1 MDHEN and CDR2 SYDVKM come from the germline V gene. CDR3 length equals 16 residues. CDR3 in DNA: TGTGCCAGCAGTTTACCGGGAACAATCATCTGCAATGAGCAGTTCTTC. Residues: CASSLPGTIICNEQFF. The full variable domain, completed using reference TRBV28 and TRBJ2-1, is DVKVTQSSRYLVKRTGEKVFLECVQDMDHENMFWYRQDPGLGLRLIYFSYDVKMKEKGDIPEGYSVSREKKERFSLILESASTNQTSMYLCASSLPGTIICNEQFFGPGTRLTVL.

This clonotype was seen more than once but under ten times. This rearrangement joins TRBV24-1 to TRBJ2-3, with D perhaps TRBD1 (7 bases). Trimming removed 4 bases at V and 6 bases at J, with 19 bases between. This CDR3 is built from 16 residues. The germline CDR1 and CDR2 sequences are KGHDR and SFDVKD. For the CDR3, the DNA is TGTGCCACCAGTGACCCCATGCGGGACAGAGTGGATACGCAGTATTTT. Protein sequence: CATSDPMRDRVDTQYF.

The chain joins TRBV2 to TRBJ2-1; TRBD2 might be the D (6 bases). The V end lost 1 base, the J end lost 0 bases, and 10 bases lay between the germline ends. There are 16 residues in the CDR3. CDR1 and CDR2 (germline): SNHLY, FYNNEI. The CDR3 bases are TGTGCCAGCAGTGAAGGCGCGGGGAGCTCCTACAATGAGCAGTTCTTC. It yields the protein CASSEGAGSSYNEQFF. The full variable domain, with the rest looked up from reference TRBV2 and TRBJ2-1, is EPEVTQTPSHQVTQMGQEVILRCVPISNHLYFYWYRQILGQKVEFLVSFYNNEISEKSEIFDDQFSVERPDGSNFTLKIRSTKLEDSAMYFCASSEGAGSSYNEQFFGPGTRLTVL.

J is TRBJ2-7 and V is TRBV27; D is perhaps TRBD1 or TRBD2 (5 bases each). CDR1 and CDR2 (germline): MNHEY, SMNVEV (reference sequence). This CDR3 is built from 14 residues. Trimming shortened V by 6 bases and J by 3 bases, and 15 bases separated the two germline ends. The CDR3 nucleotides are TGTGCCAGCAGAAAAAACCGGGACGACTACGAGCAGTACTTC. Translating gives CASRKNRDDYEQYF.

This clonotype was recorded a few times. The chain links TRBV3-1 to TRBJ2-1, with 16 bases that match TRBD2. The CDR3 runs to 18 residues. Germline V gene data show CDR1 as LGHDT and CDR2 as YNNKEL (reference sequence). Losses at the gene ends were 0 bases for V and 4 bases for J; bases not matched to a gene: 3. The CDR3 region is CASSQDRGLAGGYNEQFF. The CDR3 DNA sequence: TGTGCCAGCAGCCAAGATCGGGGACTAGCGGGGGGGTACAATGAGCAGTTCTTC.

This clonotype was found a few times. The chain has TRBV20-1 and TRBJ1-2; D gene uncertain. CDR3 length: 15 amino acids. Per germline, CDR1 DFQATT and CDR2 SNEGSKA (reference sequence). Between the trimmed V and J ends, which lost 3 bases and 2 bases, there was a span of 16 bases. The CDR3 loop is CSARKGSALNYGYTF. CDR3 bases: TGCAGTGCTAGGAAAGGCAGCGCACTCAACTATGGCTACACCTTC.

The J gene is TRBJ2-5, the V gene TRBV3-1; 12 nucleotides match TRBD2. The J call may be mistaken, given a closer DNA end match to TRBJ2-7. From germline, CDR1 is LGHDT and CDR2 YNNKEL (reference sequence). The CDR3 length is 18 residues. The CDR3 DNA follows: TGTGCCAGCAGCCAAGTCTACGAGGTGGGACTAGCGGGCGCCGAGCAGTACTTC. Amino acids: CASSQVYEVGLAGAEQYF.

In this sample, this clonotype turned up a few times. V is TRBV12-3 or TRBV12-4 and J is TRBJ2-3, with 11 bases matching TRBD2. V lost 7 bases, J lost 7 bases, and 10 bases stayed unmatched. This CDR3 contains 15 residues. The DNA for the CDR3 is TGTGCCAGCAATCTTAGCGGGAGGGCCTTTAATACGCAGTATTTT. It is translated as CASNLSGRAFNTQYF.